The clone carrying this TCR beta chain came up a few times. The data originate from a study of T cell repertoires in cytomegalovirus infection. Background on the study: Based on public TCR beta signatures, there were indications of CMV infection and of a matching HLA type.

The CDR3 contains 15 residues. V gave up 1 base and J gave up 4 bases; unmatched junction bases: 4. In germline, CDR1 is SGHTA, CDR2 FQGNSA. TCRdb re-called the reads with MiXCR, one entry per CDR3 protein. The sample records hundreds of thousands of distinct CDR3 sequences, approximately 40% being singletons. Sequenced input: PBMCs. The sequence was collected from a human donor in good health (CMV status not recorded). Some clones in this sample may be carry-over from other donors' samples. This sequence joins TRBV7-2 and TRBJ1-1; TRBD1 matches 9 bases. The CDR3 here is CASSLEGQGSTEAFF. In DNA form, the CDR3 reads TGTGCCAGCAGCTTAGAAGGACAGGGGAGCACTGAAGCTTTCTTT.